The clone carrying this T cell receptor beta chain was recorded at least ten times. This sample was included in a study of metastatic and nonmetastatic thyroid tumors. TCRdb reprocessed the PCR reads via MiXCR. In the table there are tens of thousands of clones, about 18% of which are singletons. No treatment of any kind had been given to any patient before thyroid surgery. CDR1 is SGDLS and CDR2 is YYNGEE in the germline V gene. CDR3 length equals 13 residues. V trimming: 0 bases; J trimming: 9 bases; junction bases outside the gene matches: 3. The material sequenced was blood. This sequence was found in a male donor with papillary thyroid cancer or a benign thyroid nodule (not recorded which). Some clones in this sample may be carry-over from other donors' samples. The gene calls are TRBV9 and TRBJ2-1; 7 bases agree with TRBD1. CDR3 nucleotides: TGTGCCAGCAGCGTAGGACAGGGTTTTGAGCAGTTCTTC. Amino acids: CASSVGQGFEQFF.